The T cell receptor (beta chain) under discussion was sequenced for a study of T cells expressing NK-cell markers. Study-wide context: Sequencing of TCR beta repertoires drew on sorted CD3+CD56+NKG2C+, CD3+CD56+NKG2C- and CD3+CD56-NKG2C+ T cells. Seropositivity for HCMV was found in seven of the eight sequenced donors, with one seronegative.

General study findings and limits: Six of the donors carried dominant NKG2C+ clonotypes that took up about 1.0-7.0% of their CD8+ T cells. The HCMV specificity of the expanded NKG2C+ T cell clones stayed unresolved.

As to this clonotype: Its specificity is unknown.

The germline gives CDR1 MNHNS, CDR2 SASEGT. The CDR3 extends over 15 amino acids. After re-calling the 5' RACE reads, TCRdb lists one entry per CDR3 protein, DNA absent. The listing records about 260,000 distinct CDR3 sequences. The sequencing input was blood T cells: a sorted CD56 or NKG2C T cell subset, CD4+ or CD8+ T cells, or bulk PBMC T cells (not recorded which). The origin of this receptor is a man younger than 35 in good health. The V and J genes are TRBV6-1 and TRBJ2-1; checking the TCRdb D call of TRBD1 is not possible without DNA. CDR3 in amino acids: CASSEGSSGYNEQFF.